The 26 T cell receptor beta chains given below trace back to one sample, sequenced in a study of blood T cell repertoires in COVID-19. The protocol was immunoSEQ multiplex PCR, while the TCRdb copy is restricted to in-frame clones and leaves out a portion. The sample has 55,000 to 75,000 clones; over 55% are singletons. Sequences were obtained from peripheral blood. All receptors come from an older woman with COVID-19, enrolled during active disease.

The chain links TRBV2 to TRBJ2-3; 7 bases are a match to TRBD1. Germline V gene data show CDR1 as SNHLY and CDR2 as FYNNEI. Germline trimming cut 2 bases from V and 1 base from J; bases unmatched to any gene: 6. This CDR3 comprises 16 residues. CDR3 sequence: CASSELGQRRTDTQYF. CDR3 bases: TGTGCCAGCAGTGAATTGGGACAGAGGCGCACAGATACGCAGTATTTT.

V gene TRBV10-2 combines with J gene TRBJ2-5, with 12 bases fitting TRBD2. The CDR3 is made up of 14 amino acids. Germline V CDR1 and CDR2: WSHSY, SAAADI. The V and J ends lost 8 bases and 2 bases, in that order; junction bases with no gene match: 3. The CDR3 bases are TGCGCCAGCGGACTAGCGGGGATTCAAGAGACCCAGTACTTC. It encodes CASGLAGIQETQYF.

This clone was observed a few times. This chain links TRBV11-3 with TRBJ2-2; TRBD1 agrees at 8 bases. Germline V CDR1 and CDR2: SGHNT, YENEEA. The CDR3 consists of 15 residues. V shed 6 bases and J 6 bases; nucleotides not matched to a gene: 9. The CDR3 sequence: CASRWDRTSAGELFF. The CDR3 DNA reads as TGTGCCAGCAGATGGGACAGGACGAGCGCCGGGGAGCTGTTTTTT.

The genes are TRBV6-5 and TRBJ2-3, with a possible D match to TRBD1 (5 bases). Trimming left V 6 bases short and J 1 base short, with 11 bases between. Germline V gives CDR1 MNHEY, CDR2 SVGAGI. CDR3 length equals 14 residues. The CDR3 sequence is CASSRQLRTDTQYF. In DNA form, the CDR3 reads TGTGCCAGCAGCAGACAGTTGCGCACAGATACGCAGTATTTT.

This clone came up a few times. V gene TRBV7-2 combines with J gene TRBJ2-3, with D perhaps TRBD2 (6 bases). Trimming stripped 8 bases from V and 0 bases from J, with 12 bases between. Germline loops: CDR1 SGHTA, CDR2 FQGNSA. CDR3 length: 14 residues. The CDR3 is CASERGISTDTQYF. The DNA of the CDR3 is TGTGCCAGCGAACGGGGGATTAGCACAGATACGCAGTATTTT.

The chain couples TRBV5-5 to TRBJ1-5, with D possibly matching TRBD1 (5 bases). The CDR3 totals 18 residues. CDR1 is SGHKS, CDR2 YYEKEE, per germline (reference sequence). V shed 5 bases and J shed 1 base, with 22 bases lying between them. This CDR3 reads CASSPRRGGEVSNQPQHF. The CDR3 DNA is TGTGCCAGCAGTCCGAGGCGCGGGGGAGAAGTAAGCAATCAGCCCCAGCATTTT. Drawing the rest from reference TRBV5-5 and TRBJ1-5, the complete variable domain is DAGVTQSPTHLIKTRGQQVTLRCSPISGHKSVSWYQQVLGQGPQFIFQYYEKEERGRGNFPDRFSARQFPNYSSELNVNALLLGDSALYLCASSPRRGGEVSNQPQHFGDGTRLSIL.

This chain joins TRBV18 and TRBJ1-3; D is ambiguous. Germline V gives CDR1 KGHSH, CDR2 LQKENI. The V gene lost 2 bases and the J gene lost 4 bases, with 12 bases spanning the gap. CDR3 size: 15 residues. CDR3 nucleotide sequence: TGTGCCAGCTCACCATCGCGCGGGCCCGGAAACACCATATATTTT. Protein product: CASSPSRGPGNTIYF.

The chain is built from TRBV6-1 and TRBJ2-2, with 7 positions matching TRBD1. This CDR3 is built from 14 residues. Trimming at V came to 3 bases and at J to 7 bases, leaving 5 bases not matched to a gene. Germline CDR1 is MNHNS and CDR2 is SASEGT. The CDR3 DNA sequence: TGTGCCAGCAGTGACAGGGGGTCGGACGGGGAGCTGTTTTTT. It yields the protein CASSDRGSDGELFF.

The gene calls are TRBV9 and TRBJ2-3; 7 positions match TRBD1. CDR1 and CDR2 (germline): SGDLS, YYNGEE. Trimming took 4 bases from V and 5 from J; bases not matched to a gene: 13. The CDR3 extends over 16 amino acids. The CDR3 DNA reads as TGTGCCAGCAGCACCAGACAGGGTGAGATTGGAGATACGCAGTATTTT. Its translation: CASSTRQGEIGDTQYF.

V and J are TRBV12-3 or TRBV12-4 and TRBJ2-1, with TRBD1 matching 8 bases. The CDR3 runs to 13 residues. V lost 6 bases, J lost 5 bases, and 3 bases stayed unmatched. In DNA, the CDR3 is TGTGCCAGCAGACAGGGGGTTCACAATGAGCAGTTCTTC. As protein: CASRQGVHNEQFF.

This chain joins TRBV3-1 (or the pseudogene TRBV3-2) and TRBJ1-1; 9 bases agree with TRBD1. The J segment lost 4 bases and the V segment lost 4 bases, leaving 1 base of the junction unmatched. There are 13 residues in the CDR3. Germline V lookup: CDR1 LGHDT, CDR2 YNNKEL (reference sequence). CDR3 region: CASSLTGGTEAFF. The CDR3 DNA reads TGTGCCAGCAGCCTGACAGGGGGCACTGAAGCTTTCTTT.

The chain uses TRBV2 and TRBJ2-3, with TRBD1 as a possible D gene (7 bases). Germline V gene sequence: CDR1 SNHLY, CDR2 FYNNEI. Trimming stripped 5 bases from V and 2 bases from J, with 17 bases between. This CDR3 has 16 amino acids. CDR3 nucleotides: TGTGCCAGCAGTCCCGACAGGGACTCTCACACAGATACGCAGTATTTT. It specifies CASSPDRDSHTDTQYF.

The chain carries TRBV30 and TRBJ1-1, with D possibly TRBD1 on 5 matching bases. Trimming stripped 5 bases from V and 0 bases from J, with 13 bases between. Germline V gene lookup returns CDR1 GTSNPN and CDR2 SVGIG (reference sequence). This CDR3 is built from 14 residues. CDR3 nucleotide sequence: TGTGCCTGGGCCCGGGGGGGGTTGAACACTGAAGCTTTCTTT. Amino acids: CAWARGGLNTEAFF.

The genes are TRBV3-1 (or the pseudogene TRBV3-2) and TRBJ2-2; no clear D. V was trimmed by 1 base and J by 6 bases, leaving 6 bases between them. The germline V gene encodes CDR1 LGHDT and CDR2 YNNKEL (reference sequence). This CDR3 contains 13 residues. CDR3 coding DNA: TGTGCCAGCAGCCAAGCCCCAGCCGGGGAGCTGTTTTTT. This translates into CASSQAPAGELFF.

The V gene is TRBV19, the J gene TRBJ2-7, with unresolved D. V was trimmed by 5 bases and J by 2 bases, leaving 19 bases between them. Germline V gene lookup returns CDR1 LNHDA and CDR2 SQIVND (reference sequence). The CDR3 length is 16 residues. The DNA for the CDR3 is TGTGCCAGTAGTGGGCCTTTTTGGGCCGCCCCCTACGAGCAGTACTTC. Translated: CASSGPFWAAPYEQYF. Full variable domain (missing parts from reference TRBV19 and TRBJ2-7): DGGITQSPKYLFRKEGQNVTLSCEQNLNHDAMYWYRQDPGQGLRLIYYSQIVNDFQKGDIAEGYSVSREKKESFPLTVTSAQKNPTAFYLCASSGPFWAAPYEQYFGPGTRLTVT.

CDR3 in DNA: TGTGCCAGCTCAGTGGACAGGGGCTATGGCTACACCTTC. It specifies CASSVDRGYGYTF. V usage is TRBV18 and J usage is TRBJ1-2, with 9 bases identical to TRBD1. V shed 5 bases, J shed 4 bases, and the junction held 2 bases outside the gene matches. Germline assignment: CDR1 KGHSH and CDR2 LQKENI. There are 13 residues in the CDR3.

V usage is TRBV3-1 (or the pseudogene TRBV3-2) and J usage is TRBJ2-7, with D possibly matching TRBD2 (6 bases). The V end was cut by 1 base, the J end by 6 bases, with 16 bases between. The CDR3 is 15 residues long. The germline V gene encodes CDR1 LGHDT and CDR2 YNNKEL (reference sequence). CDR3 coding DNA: TGTGCCAGCAGCCAAGGGGCACTAGCTATAGGCGAGCAGTACGTC. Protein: CASSQGALAIGEQYV.

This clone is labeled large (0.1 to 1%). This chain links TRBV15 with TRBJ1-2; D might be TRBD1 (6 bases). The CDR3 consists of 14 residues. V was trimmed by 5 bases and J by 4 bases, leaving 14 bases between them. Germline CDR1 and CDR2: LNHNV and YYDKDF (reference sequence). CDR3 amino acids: CATSGTGTTYGYTF. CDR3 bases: TGTGCCACCAGCGGAACCGGGACAACCTATGGCTACACCTTC. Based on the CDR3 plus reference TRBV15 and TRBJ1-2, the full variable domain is DAMVIQNPRYQVTQFGKPVTLSCSQTLNHNVMYWYQQKSSQAPKLLFHYYDKDFNNEADTPDNFQSRRPNTSFCFLDIRSPGLGDTAMYLCATSGTGTTYGYTFGSGTRLTVV.

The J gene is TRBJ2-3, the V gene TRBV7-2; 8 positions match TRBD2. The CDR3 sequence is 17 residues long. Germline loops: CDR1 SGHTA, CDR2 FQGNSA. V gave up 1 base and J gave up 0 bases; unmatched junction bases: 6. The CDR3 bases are TGTGCCAGCAGCTTAGTCACTAGCGGTAGTAGCACAGATACGCAGTATTTT. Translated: CASSLVTSGSSTDTQYF. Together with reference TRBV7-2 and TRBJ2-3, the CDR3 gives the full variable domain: GAGVSQSPSNKVTEKGKDVELRCDPISGHTALYWYRQSLGQGLEFLIYFQGNSAPDKSGLPSDRFSAERTGGSVSTLTIQRTQQEDSAVYLCASSLVTSGSSTDTQYFGPGTRLTVL.

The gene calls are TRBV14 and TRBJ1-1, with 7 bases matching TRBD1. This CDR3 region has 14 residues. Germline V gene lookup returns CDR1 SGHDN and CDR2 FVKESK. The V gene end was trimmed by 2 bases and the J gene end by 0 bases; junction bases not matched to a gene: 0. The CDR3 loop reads CASSQRGLNTEAFF. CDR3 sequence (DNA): TGTGCCAGCAGCCAAAGGGGGCTGAACACTGAAGCTTTCTTT.

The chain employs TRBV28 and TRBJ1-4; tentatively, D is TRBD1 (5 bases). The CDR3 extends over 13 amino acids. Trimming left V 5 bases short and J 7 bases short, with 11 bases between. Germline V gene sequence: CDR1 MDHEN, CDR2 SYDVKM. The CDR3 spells CASSPPTAEKLFF. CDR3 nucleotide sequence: TGTGCCAGCAGTCCGCCGACAGCTGAAAAACTGTTTTTT.

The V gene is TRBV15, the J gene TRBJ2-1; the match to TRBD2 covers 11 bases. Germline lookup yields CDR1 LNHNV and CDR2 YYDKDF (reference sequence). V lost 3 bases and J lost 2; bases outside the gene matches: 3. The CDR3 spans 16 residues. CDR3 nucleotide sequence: TGTGCCACCAGCAGTAGCGGGAGGGGCACCTACAATGAGCAGTTCTTC. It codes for CATSSSGRGTYNEQFF.

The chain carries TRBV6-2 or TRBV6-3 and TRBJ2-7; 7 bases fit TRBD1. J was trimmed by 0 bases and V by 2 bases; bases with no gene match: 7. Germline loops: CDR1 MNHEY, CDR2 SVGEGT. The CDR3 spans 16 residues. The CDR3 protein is CASSYRRQGSSYEQYF. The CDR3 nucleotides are TGTGCCAGCAGTTACCGTCGACAGGGAAGCTCCTACGAGCAGTACTTC.

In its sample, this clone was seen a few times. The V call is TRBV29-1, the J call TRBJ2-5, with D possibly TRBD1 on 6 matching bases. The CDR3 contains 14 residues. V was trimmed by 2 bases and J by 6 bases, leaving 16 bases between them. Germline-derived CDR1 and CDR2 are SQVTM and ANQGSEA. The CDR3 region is CSVELPRQVQTQYF. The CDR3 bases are TGCAGCGTTGAACTCCCTAGACAGGTTCAGACCCAGTACTTC.

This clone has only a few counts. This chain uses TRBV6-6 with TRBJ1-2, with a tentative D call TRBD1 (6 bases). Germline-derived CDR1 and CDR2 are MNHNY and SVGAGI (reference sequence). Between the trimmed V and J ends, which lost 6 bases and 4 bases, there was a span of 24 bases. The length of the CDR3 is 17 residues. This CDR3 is CASSRIGSQDSPYGYTF. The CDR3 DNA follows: TGTGCCAGCAGCCGAATTGGGTCCCAGGACAGCCCCTATGGCTACACCTTC.

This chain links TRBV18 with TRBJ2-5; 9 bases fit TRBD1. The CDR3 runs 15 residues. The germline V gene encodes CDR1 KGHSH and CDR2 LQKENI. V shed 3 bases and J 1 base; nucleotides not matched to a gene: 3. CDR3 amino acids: CASSPQQGAQETQYF. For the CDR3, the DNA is TGTGCCAGCTCACCGCAACAGGGGGCCCAAGAGACCCAGTACTTC.